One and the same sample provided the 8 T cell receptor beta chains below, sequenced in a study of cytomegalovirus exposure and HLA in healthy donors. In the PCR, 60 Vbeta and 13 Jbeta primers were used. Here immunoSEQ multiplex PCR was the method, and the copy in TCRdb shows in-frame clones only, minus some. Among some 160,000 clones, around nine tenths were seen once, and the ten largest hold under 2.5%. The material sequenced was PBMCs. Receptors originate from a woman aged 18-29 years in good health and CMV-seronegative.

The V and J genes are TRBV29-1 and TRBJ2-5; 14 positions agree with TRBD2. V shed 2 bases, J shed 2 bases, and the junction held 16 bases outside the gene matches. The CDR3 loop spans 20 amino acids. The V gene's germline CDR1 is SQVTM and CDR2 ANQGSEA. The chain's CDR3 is CSVERLGTSGGADIQETQYF. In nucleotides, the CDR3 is TGCAGCGTTGAAAGGTTGGGGACTAGCGGGGGCGCGGATATTCAAGAGACCCAGTACTTC.

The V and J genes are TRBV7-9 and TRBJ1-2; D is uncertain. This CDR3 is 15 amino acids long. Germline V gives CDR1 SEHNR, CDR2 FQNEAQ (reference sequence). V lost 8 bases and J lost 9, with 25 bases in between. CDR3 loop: CASAPLLLKRQRYTF. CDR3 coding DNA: TGTGCCAGCGCCCCCCTGCTACTAAAGAGGCAACGCTACACCTTC.

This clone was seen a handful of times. As DNA, the CDR3 is TGTGCCACTAACGAAGAGGGTTGGACTGAAGCTTTCTTT. Amino acid sequence: CATNEEGWTEAFF. J is TRBJ1-1 and V is TRBV2; D not resolved. Germline CDR1 and CDR2: SNHLY and FYNNEI. V lost 10 bases and J lost 5, with 17 bases in between. The CDR3 is 13 amino acids.

CDR3 in amino acids: CARRQGGDTEAFF. The CDR3 bases are TGCGCCAGAAGACAGGGGGGGGACACTGAAGCTTTCTTT. This rearrangement joins TRBV10-1 to TRBJ1-1; 9 bases are shared with TRBD1. The germline V gene has CDR1 WNHNN and CDR2 SYGVQD (reference sequence). V shed 9 bases and J 3 bases; nucleotides not matched to a gene: 5. The CDR3 is 13 residues long.

In DNA, the CDR3 is TGTGCCAGCGGCCTCGACAGAGTTTACACTGAAGCTTTCTTT. Amino acid sequence: CASGLDRVYTEAFF. The chain has TRBV6-5 and TRBJ1-1; D may be TRBD1 (5 bases). V was clipped by 8 bases and J by 3 bases, with 16 bases between them. The CDR3 covers 14 residues. CDR1 MNHEY and CDR2 SVGAGI come from the germline V gene.

The CDR3 DNA reads TGTGCCAGTACCCCTTACTCTTCCGCGTATGGGGAGCTGTTTTTT. It specifies CASTPYSSAYGELFF. This chain joins TRBV19 and TRBJ2-2; D gene ambiguous. The CDR3 is 15 residues long. Germline CDR1 reads LNHDA; CDR2 reads SQIVND (reference sequence). V dropped 7 bases and J dropped 8 bases, with 20 bases sitting between them.

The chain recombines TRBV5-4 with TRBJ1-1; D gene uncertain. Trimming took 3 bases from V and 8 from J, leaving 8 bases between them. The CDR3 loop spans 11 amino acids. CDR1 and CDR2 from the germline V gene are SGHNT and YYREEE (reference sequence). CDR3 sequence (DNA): TGTGCCAGCAGCTCAGGTGGAGAAGCTTTCTTT. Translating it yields CASSSGGEAFF.

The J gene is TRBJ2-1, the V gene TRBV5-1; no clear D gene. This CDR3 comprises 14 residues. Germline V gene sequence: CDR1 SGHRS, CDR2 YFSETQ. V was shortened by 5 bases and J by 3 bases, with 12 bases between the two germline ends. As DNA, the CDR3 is TGCGCCAGCAGTCCCAGGATGGGCTACAATGAGCAGTTCTTC. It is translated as CASSPRMGYNEQFF.